This T cell receptor beta chain was captured by sequencing in a study of blood T cell repertoires in COVID-19. Source study methods: Amplification with reference gene primers provided the estimates of nucleated cell counts. Libraries were prepared by immunoSEQ multiplex PCR; TCRdb keeps only in-frame clonotypes and omits some of them. V and J calls and clone size are as listed in that table; D and trimming were resolved from the DNA. The data contain roughly 120,000 clones, 75% to 90% of them seen just once; the ten biggest clones take up more than 1.5%. The germline V gene encodes CDR1 SGHVS and CDR2 FQNEAQ. V lost 4 bases and J 0 bases, leaving 7 bases between the germline ends. This CDR3 is built from 15 residues.

Source material: peripheral blood. The chain is built from TRBV7-8 and TRBJ2-6; D is uncertain. The sequence came from a man aged 70 or older with acute or convalescent COVID-19. Here the CDR3 reads CASSSSGSGANVLTF. CDR3 sequence (DNA): TGTGCCAGCAGCTCCTCAGGCTCTGGGGCCAACGTCCTGACTTTC.